These 5 T cell receptor beta chains were all obtained from the same sample, sequenced in a study of blood T cell repertoires in COVID-19. Generated by immunoSEQ multiplex PCR, the TCRdb table keeps only in-frame clones and is missing some. The sample shows hundreds of thousands of clones, about 90% of them seen only once. The sequenced sample was peripheral blood. The receptors come from a woman younger than 30 with acute or convalescent COVID-19.

This clone has only one observation. V gene TRBV7-6 combines with J gene TRBJ1-5; no firm D call. Trimming took 1 base from V and 0 from J, leaving 10 bases between them. The CDR3 consists of 16 residues. The germline gives CDR1 SGHVS, CDR2 FNYEAQ. This CDR3 reads CASSLEAHYSNQPQHF. The CDR3 region has the DNA TGTGCCAGCAGCTTAGAAGCGCACTATAGCAATCAGCCCCAGCATTTT.

This clone was detected once. V and J are TRBV7-2 and TRBJ1-1, with D maybe TRBD1 (5 bases). The germline V and J ends were trimmed by 11 bases and 6 bases, with 16 bases remaining between them. The germline V gene encodes CDR1 SGHTA and CDR2 FQGNSA. This CDR3 comprises 12 residues. The DNA for the CDR3 is TGTGCCCTGGGGACTCGAAGGGCTGAAGCTTTCTTT. Encoded protein: CALGTRRAEAFF.

J is TRBJ2-1 and V is TRBV2; tentative D call: TRBD2 (5 bases). The V end lost 3 bases, the J end lost 8 bases, and 11 bases lay between the germline ends. Germline loops: CDR1 SNHLY, CDR2 FYNNEI. The CDR3 runs 13 residues. The CDR3 loop reads CASSDEGSDEQFF. The CDR3 bases are TGTGCCAGCAGTGACGAGGGTAGTGATGAGCAGTTCTTC.

V usage is TRBV30 and J usage is TRBJ1-4, with TRBD1 identical over 10 bases. There are 15 residues in the CDR3. In germline, CDR1 is GTSNPN, CDR2 SVGIG (reference sequence). V was pared by 2 bases and J by 7 bases, with 7 bases of the junction left unmatched. The chain's CDR3 is CAWSWGGQGGEKLFF. DNA of the CDR3: TGTGCCTGGAGTTGGGGTGGACAGGGGGGTGAAAAACTGTTTTTT.

Only one count was recorded for this clone. The rearrangement links TRBV4-1 to TRBJ1-4; D might be TRBD1 (6 bases). V was cut by 4 bases and J by 4 bases, with 13 bases left in between. From germline, CDR1 is MGHRA and CDR2 YSYEKL. The CDR3 runs 15 residues. CDR3 loop: CASSPWTALNEKLFF. Written as DNA, the CDR3 is TGCGCCAGCAGCCCTTGGACAGCCCTTAATGAAAAACTGTTTTTT.